This T cell receptor (beta chain) was recovered during a study of chemoradiotherapy in HPV16-positive cancers. Overall study results and limits: Candidate HPV-specific clones and E7-related TCR motifs grew in tumor during treatment.

On this clone: Its cognate antigen is unknown.

Between the trimmed V and J ends, which lost 4 bases and 7 bases, there was a span of 17 bases. The CDR3 is made up of 15 amino acids. Germline V gene lookup returns CDR1 SGHRS and CDR2 YFSETQ. Some clones are missing from TCRdb's copy, which holds only in-frame ones; the method was immunoSEQ multiplex PCR. The sample comprises about 53,000 clones, roughly nine tenths of which are singletons, and roughly 3% rests with the top ten. The chain has TRBV5-1 and TRBJ1-4, with unresolved D. The sequencing here drew on blood, taken from a patient who underwent chemoradiotherapy. The clonotype originates from a human donor with HPV-associated anogenital cancer. As DNA, the CDR3 is TGCGCCAGCAGCGCGCAGACGACATTAGGTGAAAAACTGTTTTTT. Protein sequence: CASSAQTTLGEKLFF.